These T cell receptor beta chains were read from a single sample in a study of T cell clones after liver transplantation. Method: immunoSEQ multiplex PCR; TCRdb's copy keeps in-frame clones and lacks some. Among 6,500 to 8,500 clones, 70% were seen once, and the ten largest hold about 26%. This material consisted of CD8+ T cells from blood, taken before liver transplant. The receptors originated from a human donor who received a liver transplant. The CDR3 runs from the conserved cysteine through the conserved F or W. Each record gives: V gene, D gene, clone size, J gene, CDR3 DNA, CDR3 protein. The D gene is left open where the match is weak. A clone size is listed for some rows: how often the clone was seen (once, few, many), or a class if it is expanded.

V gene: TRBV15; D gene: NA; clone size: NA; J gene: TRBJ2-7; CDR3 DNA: TGTGCCACCAGCAGCGCTCACGATACCTACGAGCAGTACTTC; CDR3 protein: CATSSAHDTYEQYF
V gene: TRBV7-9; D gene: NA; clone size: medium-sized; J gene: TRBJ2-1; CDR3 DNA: TGTGCCAGCAGTCAACCGGGGGGCTCTGAGCAGTTCTTC; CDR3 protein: CASSQPGGSEQFF
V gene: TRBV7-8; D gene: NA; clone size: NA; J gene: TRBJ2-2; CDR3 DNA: TGTGCCAGCACCTTTTACGCGAACACCGGGGAGCTGTTTTTT; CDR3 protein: CASTFYANTGELFF
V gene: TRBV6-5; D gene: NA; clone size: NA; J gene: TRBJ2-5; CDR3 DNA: TGTGCCAGCAGTTACGATGGCGGGGAATACCAAGAGACCCAGTACTTC; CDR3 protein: CASSYDGGEYQETQYF
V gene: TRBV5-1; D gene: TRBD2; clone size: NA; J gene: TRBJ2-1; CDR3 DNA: TGCGCCAGCAGCTTGGTTCCCAGCGGGGGGGACAATGAGCAGTTCTTC; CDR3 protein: CASSLVPSGGDNEQFF
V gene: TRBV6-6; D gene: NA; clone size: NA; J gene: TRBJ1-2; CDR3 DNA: TGTGCCAGCAGTCCCACGGTGAACTATGGCTACACCTTC; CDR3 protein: CASSPTVNYGYTF
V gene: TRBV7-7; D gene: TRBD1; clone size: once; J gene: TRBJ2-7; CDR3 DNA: TGTGCCAGCAGCCCAGCACCCAGACAGGGGCATCCCTCCGAGCAGTACTTC; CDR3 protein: CASSPAPRQGHPSEQYF
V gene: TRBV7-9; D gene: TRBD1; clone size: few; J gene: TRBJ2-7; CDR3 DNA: TGTGCCAGCAGCCGGGACAGGGGGCACTACGAGCAGTACTTC; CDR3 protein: CASSRDRGHYEQYF
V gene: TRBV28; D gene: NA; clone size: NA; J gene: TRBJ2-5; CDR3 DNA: TGTGCCAGCAGCTCCGGGTCCTCTGTGAAGACCCAGTACTTC; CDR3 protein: CASSSGSSVKTQYF
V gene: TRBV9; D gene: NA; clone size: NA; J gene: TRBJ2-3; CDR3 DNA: TGTGCCAGCAGCGTAGGGAAGACAACTAGCACAGATACGCAGTATTTT; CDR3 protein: CASSVGKTTSTDTQYF
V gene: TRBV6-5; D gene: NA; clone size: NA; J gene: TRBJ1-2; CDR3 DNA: TGTGCCAGCAGTTACGGACGAACCTACACCTTC; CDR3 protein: CASSYGRTYTF
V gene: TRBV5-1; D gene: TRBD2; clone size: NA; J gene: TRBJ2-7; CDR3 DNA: TGCGCCAGCAGCTTGGCAGGCGCGGGGGTCTCCTACGAGCAGTACTTC; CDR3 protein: CASSLAGAGVSYEQYF
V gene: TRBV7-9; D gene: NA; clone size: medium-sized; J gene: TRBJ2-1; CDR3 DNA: TGTGCCAGCAGCACTACACCGAATAACTACAATGAGCAGTTCTTC; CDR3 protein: CASSTTPNNYNEQFF
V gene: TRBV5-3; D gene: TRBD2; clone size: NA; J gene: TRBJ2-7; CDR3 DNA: TGTGCCAGCAGCTTGGCGGGGGTCGGCTACGAGCAGTACTTC; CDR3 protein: CASSLAGVGYEQYF
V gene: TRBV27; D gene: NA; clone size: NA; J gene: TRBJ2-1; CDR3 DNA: TGTGCCAGCAGTTTGGACGAGTGGAGCTCCTACAATGAGCAGTTCTTC; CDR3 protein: CASSLDEWSSYNEQFF
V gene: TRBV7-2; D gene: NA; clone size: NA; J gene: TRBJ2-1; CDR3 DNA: TGTGCCAGCAGCTTAGTAGTCTACAATGAGCAGTTCTTC; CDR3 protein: CASSLVVYNEQFF
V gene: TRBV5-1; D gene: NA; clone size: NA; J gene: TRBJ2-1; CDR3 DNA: TGCGCCAGCAGCTTGGAATGGGCGGAATACAATGAGCAGTTCTTC; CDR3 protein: CASSLEWAEYNEQFF
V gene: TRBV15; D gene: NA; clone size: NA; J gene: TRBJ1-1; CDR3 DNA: TGTGCCACCAGCAGAGATAAGCAGGGGACTGAAGCTTTCTTT; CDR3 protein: CATSRDKQGTEAFF
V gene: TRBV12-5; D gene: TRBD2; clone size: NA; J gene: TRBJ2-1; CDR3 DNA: TGTGCTAGTGGTTTGGCAACTAGCGGGGGGGCCCCGTCCTACAATGAGCAGTTCTTC; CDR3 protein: CASGLATSGGAPSYNEQFF
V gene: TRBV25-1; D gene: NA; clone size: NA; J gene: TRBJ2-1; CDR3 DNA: TGTGCCAGCAGCGAGACCGGGGCCGACAATGAGCAGTTCTTC; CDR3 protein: CASSETGADNEQFF
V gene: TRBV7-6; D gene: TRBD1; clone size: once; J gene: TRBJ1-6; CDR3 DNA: TGTGCCAGCAGCTCAGACAGGGGTGGATCACCCCTCCACTTT; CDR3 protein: CASSSDRGGSPLHF
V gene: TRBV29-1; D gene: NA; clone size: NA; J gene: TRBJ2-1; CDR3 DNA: TGCAGCGTTCCGGACGAAAGCAATGAGCAGTTCTTC; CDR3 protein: CSVPDESNEQFF
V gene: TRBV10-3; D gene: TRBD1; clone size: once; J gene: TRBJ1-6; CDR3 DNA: TGTGCCATCAGTGAAGGTGCAGGGGGCGGATCACCCCTCCACTTT; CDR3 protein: CAISEGAGGGSPLHF
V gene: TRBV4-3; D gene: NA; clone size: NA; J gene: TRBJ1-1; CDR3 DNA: TGCGCCAGCAGCCAAGAAGAAGTTTGGGATTCGAACACTGAAGCTTTCTTT; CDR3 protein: CASSQEEVWDSNTEAFF
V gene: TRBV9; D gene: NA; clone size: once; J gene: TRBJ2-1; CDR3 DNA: TGTGCCAGCAGCGTAGACACACTCAATGAGCAGTTCTTC; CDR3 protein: CASSVDTLNEQFF
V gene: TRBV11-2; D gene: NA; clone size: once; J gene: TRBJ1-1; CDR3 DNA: TGTGCCAGCAGCCCCACGGGGGCTGAAGCTTTCTTT; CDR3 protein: CASSPTGAEAFF
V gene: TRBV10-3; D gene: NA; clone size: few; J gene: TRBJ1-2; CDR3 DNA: TGTGCCATCGGACGGGACAAATCTAACTATGGCTACACCTTC; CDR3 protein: CAIGRDKSNYGYTF
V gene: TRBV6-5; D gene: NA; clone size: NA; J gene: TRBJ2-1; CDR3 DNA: TGTGCCAGCAGTGACTCGGACAACAATGAGCAGTTCTTC; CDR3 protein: CASSDSDNNEQFF
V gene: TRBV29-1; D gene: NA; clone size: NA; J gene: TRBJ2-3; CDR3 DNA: TGCAGCGTTGAAGATCGTGGGGGGAGCACAGATACGCAGTATTTT; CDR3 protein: CSVEDRGGSTDTQYF
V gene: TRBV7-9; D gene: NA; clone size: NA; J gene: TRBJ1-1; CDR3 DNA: TGTGCCAGCAGCTCCTTAGGAGCAGGGATGAACACTGAAGCTTTCTTT; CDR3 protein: CASSSLGAGMNTEAFF
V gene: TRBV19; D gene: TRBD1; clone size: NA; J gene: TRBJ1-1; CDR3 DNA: TGTGCCAGTAGTATAGGCGGACAGGGGGCGGCGGCCACTGAAGCTTTCTTT; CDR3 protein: CASSIGGQGAAATEAFF
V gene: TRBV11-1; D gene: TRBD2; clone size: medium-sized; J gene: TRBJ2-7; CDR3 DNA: TGTGCCAGCAGCCGAACTAGCGGTACTTCCTACGAGCAGTACTTC; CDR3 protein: CASSRTSGTSYEQYF
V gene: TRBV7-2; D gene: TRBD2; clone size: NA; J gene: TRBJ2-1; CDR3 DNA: TGTGCCAGCAGCTTAGTAGCGGGGCGGCTTTACAATGAGCAGTTCTTC; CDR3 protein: CASSLVAGRLYNEQFF
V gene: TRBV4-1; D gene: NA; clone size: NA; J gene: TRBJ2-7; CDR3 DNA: TGCGCCAGCAGCCAAGATCTAGGATCGGGGTTGAGGGAGCAGTACTTC; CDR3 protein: CASSQDLGSGLREQYF
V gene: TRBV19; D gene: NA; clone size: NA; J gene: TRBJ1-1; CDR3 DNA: TGTGCCAGTAGCCTCAGGGACGGCACTGAAGCTTTCTTT; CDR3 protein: CASSLRDGTEAFF